This entry concerns a single TCR beta chain. Its binding antigen is unknown. The input lacks base qualities; no much larger clone sits a single base away. The entry originates in a study of T cells of healthy individuals (dated by TCRdb to between 2017 and 2018). Receptor amplification or capture employed 5' RACE. Sequencing took place on an Illumina MiSeq. TCRdb reprocessing: public reads trimmed at Q25 with fastp, clones called with MiXCR, in-frame beta chains kept. A single entry per CDR3 protein holds the most common genes and DNA from its merged rows. The sample includes about 53,000 distinct CDR3 sequences, with roughly 14% observed a single time. The top ten clones comprise 15% to 20% of the sample. The germline V gene supplies CDR1 MNHEY and CDR2 SVGEGT. The cysteine opens and the phenylalanine closes a CDR3 of 16 amino acids. Solely the CDR3 DNA is kept, with 48 bases framed from the first base. Germline trimming: 0 bases from V, 5 bases from J; junction bases outside gene matches: 9.

The chain uses TRBV6-2 or TRBV6-3 and TRBJ1-1; a stretch of 7 junction bases matches TRBD1. The sequence was obtained from a human donor in good health. The nucleotide sequence is TGTGCCAGCAGTTACTCGAAGGGGGCCCTGGGGACTGAAGCTTTCTTT. The encoded protein is CASSYSKGALGTEAFF.